Here is one TCR beta chain with its context. A single base separates this from a much larger clone, so it may be a read error. This record belongs to a study of regulatory T cells in long-lasting Graves disease. Building of the TCR beta libraries involved iRepertoire HTBI primers and Arm-PCR of CDR3 regions. TCRdb analysed the multiplex PCR reads with MiXCR anew, one entry per CDR3 protein. The sample has approximately 350,000 distinct CDR3 sequences, less than 30% seen once. The time point was: persistent/refractory GD, antithyroid drugs over 5 years with positive TRAb. From PBMCs, RNA was extracted and then used to make the TCR library. Germline V gene data show CDR1 as MNHEY and CDR2 as SVGEGT. This CDR3 is built from 13 residues. V gave up 0 bases and J gave up 9 bases, with 11 bases separating them.

Sequencing was performed on peripheral blood mononuclear cells (PBMCs), taken when the disease was refractory, from a patient treated with antithyroid drugs. The sequence was collected from a woman between 35 and 50 years old with Graves disease. The rearrangement links TRBV6-2 or TRBV6-3 to TRBJ2-5; D tentatively reads TRBD1 or TRBD2 (5 bases each). In nucleotides, the CDR3 is TGTGCCAGCAGTTACTCAAGGGACGGGGCCCAGTACTTC. Its protein product is CASSYSRDGAQYF.